This section outlines one TCR beta chain sequence together with its context. The antigen is undetermined. Version v3.0 of the immunoSEQ assay was performed at survey level. Clones were sequenced by immunoSEQ multiplex PCR, and TCRdb holds only the in-frame ones, with some missing. This sample has some 35,000 clones; 94% occur once, and the top ten carry about 3.7%. The sample belongs to a study of long-term antiretroviral therapy in people with HIV. Study-wide findings and caveats: Diversity remained lower than transplant donor controls, even though it increased after ART. HIV repertoires showed narrower CDR3 length ranges than controls. The repertoire was dominated at all time points by clones expanded before ART.

Germline CDR1 SGHDT, CDR2 YYEEEE. Trimming stripped 4 bases from V and 5 bases from J, with 9 bases between. This CDR3 has 12 residues. Held in samples before DNA extraction were about 0.85-11 million cryopreserved PBMC. The chain is built from TRBV5-6 and TRBJ2-5; D remains ambiguous. This clonotype originated in a woman aged 50 to 60 with HIV. Sample: unsorted PBMCs, taken about 5.1 years after starting antiretroviral therapy. The CDR3 DNA reads as TGTGCCAGCAGCATAGATGGGGAGACCCAGTACTTC. It specifies CASSIDGETQYF.